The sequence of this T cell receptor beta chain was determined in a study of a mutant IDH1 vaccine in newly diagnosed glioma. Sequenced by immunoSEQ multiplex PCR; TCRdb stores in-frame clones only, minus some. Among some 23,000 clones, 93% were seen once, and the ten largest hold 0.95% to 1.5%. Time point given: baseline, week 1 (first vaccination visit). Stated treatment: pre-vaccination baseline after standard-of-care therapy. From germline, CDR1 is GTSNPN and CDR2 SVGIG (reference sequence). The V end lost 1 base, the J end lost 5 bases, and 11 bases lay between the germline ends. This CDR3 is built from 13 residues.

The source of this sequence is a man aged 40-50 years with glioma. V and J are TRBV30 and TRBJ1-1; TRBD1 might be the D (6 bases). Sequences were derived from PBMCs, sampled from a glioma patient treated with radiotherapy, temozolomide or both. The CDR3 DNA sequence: TGTGCCTGGAGTGCGAACAGGGTTACTGAAGCTTTCTTT. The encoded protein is CAWSANRVTEAFF. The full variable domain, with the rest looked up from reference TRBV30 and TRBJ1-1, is SQTIHQWPATLVQPVGSPLSLECTVEGTSNPNLYWYRQAAGRGLQLLFYSVGIGQISSEVPQNLSASRPQDRQFILSSKKLLLSDSGFYLCAWSANRVTEAFFGQGTRLTVV.